The present TCR beta chain was sequenced within a study of T cells in Graves' hyperthyroidism and ophthalmopathy. General observations from the study: For ophthalmopathy, model prediction preceded onset by a median 6.5 months. Classification by a 13 V-J model distinguished ophthalmopathy from stable hyperthyroidism.

Regions amplified from RNA transcripts were the TCR beta CDR3 regions. The TCR CDR3 first-round RT-PCR relied on the HTBI primer set. MiXCR, applied by TCRdb to the multiplex PCR reads, yields one record per CDR3 protein. Of 380,000 or so distinct CDR3 sequences in the sample, about a fifth are singletons; the top ten hold 3% to 4.5%. CDR1 is MNHEY, CDR2 SVGEGT, per germline. Trimming took 6 bases from V and 2 from J; bases not matched to a gene: 9. The CDR3 is made up of 15 amino acids. At least ten counts were recorded for this clonotype. Its antigen is unknown. The study excluded patients with uncontrolled infection, other autoimmune disease, pregnancy or lactation. Orbital computed tomography and thyroid ultrasound, together with serum TRAb and thyroxine and clinical symptoms, were used for diagnoses.

The rearrangement joins TRBV6-2 or TRBV6-3 to TRBJ2-7; 8 nucleotides align to TRBD1. Sequenced input: blood. This receptor was identified in a woman younger than 35 with Graves' hyperthyroidism. CDR3 DNA: TGTGCCAGCAGGCGGCTCGACAGGGGCCCCTACGAGCAGTACTTC. Translated: CASRRLDRGPYEQYF.